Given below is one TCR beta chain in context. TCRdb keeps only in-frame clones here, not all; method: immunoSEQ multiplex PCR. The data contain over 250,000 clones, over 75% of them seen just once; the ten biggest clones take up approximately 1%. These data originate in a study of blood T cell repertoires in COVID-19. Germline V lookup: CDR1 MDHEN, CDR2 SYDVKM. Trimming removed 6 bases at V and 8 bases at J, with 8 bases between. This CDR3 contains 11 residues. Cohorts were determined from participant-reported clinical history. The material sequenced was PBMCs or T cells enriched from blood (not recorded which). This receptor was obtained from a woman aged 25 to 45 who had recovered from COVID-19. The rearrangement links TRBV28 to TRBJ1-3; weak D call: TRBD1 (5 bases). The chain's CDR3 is CASRQQDTIYF. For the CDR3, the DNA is TGTGCCAGCAGACAACAGGACACCATATATTTT.